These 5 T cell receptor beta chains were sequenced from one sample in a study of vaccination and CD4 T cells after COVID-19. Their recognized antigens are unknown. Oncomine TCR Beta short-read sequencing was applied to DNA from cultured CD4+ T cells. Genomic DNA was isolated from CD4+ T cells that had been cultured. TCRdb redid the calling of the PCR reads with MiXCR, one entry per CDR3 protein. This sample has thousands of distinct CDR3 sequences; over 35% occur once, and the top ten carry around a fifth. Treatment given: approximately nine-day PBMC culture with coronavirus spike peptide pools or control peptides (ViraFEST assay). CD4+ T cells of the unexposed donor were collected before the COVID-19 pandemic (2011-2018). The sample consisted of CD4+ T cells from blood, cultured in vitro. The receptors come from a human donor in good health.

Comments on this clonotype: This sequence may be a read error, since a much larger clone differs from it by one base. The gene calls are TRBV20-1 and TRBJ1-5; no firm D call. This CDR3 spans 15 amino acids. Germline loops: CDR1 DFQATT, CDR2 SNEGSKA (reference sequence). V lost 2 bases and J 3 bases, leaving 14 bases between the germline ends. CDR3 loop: CSARPQEHYNQPQHF. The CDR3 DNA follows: TGCAGTGCTAGACCCCAAGAACACTACAATCAGCCCCAGCATTTT.

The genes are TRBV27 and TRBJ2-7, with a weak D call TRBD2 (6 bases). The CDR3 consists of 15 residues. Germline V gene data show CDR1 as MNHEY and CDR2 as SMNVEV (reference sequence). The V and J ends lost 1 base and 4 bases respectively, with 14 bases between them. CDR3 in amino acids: CASSLLAGSRYEQYF. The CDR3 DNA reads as TGTGCCAGCAGTTTATTAGCCGGGAGTAGGTACGAGCAGTACTTC.

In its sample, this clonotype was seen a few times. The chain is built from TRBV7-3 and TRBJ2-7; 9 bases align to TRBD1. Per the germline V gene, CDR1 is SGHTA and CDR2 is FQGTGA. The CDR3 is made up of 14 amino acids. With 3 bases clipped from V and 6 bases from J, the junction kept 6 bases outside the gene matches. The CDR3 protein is CASSFGTGSGEQYF. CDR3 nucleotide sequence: TGTGCCAGCAGCTTTGGGACAGGGTCGGGCGAGCAGTACTTC.

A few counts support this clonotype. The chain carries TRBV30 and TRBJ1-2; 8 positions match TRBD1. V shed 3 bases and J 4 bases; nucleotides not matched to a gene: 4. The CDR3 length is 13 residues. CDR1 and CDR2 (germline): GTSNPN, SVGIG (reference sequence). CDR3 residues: CAWSRDRPYGYTF. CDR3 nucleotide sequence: TGTGCCTGGAGCCGGGACAGGCCCTATGGCTACACCTTC.

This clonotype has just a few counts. The CDR3 DNA follows: TGTGCCAGCAGCTTAGAAAGGAGCGGGGGAAACACCATATATTTT. As protein: CASSLERSGGNTIYF. The chain links TRBV7-2 to TRBJ1-3, with D unresolved. The CDR3 consists of 15 residues. CDR1 and CDR2 (germline): SGHTA, FQGNSA. V was pared by 1 base and J by 4 bases, with 11 bases between.